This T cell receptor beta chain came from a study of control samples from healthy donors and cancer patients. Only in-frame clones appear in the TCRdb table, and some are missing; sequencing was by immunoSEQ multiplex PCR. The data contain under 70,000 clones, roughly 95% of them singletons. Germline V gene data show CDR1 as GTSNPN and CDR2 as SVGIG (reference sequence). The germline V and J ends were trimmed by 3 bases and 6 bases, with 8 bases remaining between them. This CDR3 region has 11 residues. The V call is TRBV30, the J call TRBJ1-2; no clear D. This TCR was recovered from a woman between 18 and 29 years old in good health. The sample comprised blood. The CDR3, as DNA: TGTGCCTGGAGGCGGGGTAATGGCTACACCTTC. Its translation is CAWRRGNGYTF. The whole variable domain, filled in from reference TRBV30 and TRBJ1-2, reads SQTIHQWPATLVQPVGSPLSLECTVEGTSNPNLYWYRQAAGRGLQLLFYSVGIGQISSEVPQNLSASRPQDRQFILSSKKLLLSDSGFYLCAWRRGNGYTFGSGTRLTVV.